The clone carrying this T cell receptor (beta chain) was counted many times. The antigen is unknown. Sequencing ends 3 residues short of the CDR3 end; the germline J gene provides the rest. Heparinized whole blood, about 5 to 8.5 ml, came from each donor. The V gene's germline CDR1 is SGHVS and CDR2 FQNEAQ. V dropped 3 bases and J dropped 2 bases, with 9 bases sitting between them. The CDR3 length is 14 residues. These data belong to a study of T cell clonality in common variable immunodeficiency. Study results and limitations: Repertoire-complication correlations in CVID were limited by patient heterogeneity. Compared with healthy controls, CVID subjects showed increased TCRbeta clonality, mostly in about a third.

Sequencing input was equivalent genomic DNA from CVID and controls. TCRdb keeps only in-frame clones here, not all; method: immunoSEQ multiplex PCR. This sample has about 39,000 clones and no singletons, with 2.5% to 3% in the ten largest. Sequencing input: peripheral blood mononuclear cells. The chain combines TRBV7-8 with TRBJ2-3; perhaps TRBD2 as D (5 bases). This TCR was recovered from a person between 18 and 69 years old in good health. Incomplete CDR3 DNA: TGTGCCAGCAGCTTCGGACTCTACACAGATACG. It is translated as CASSFGLYTDT. Given in full, the CDR3 is CASSFGLYTDTQYF.